Sequencing of this T cell receptor (beta chain) was carried out in a study of T cell repertoires in cytomegalovirus infection. MiXCR, run by TCRdb on the reads, gives a single entry per CDR3 protein. The sample shows about 110,000 distinct CDR3 sequences, around 28% of them seen only once. This clonotype showed up just a few times. Its matching antigen is unknown. The sample was CD8+ T cells from cultured PBMCs, taken from culture after CMV antigen stimulation. This sequence originates from a human donor in good health (CMV status not recorded). Some clones in this sample may be carry-over from other donors' samples.

CDR3 sequence reads: CASGLRIFGGYGNTIYF. CDR3 DNA: TGTGCTAGTGGTTTGAGAATATTTGGGGGTTACGGAAACACCATATATTTT. The rearrangement uses TRBV12-5 and TRBJ1-3, with D possibly matching TRBD1 (5 bases). V lost 2 bases and J 4 bases, leaving 18 bases between the germline ends. Germline V gene data show CDR1 as LGHNT and CDR2 as FRNRAP. This CDR3 spans 17 amino acids.